The present TCR beta chain was sequenced within a study of cytomegalovirus exposure and HLA in healthy donors. 60 Vbeta and 13 Jbeta primers were used in PCR. Repertoires were generated with immunoSEQ multiplex PCR, while TCRdb's copy carries only in-frame clones and drops some. The table has 140,000 to 150,000 clones, 84% seen once. The clonotype originates from a boy between 2 and 10 years old in good health and CMV-seronegative. The material sequenced was PBMCs.

The CDR3 sequence: CASSLGQGGYEQYF. The DNA of the CDR3 is TGTGCCAGCAGCTTGGGACAGGGCGGGTACGAGCAGTACTTC. The rearrangement links TRBV5-5 to TRBJ2-7, with 7 bases matching TRBD1. Germline CDR1 is SGHKS and CDR2 is YYEKEE (reference sequence). This CDR3 spans 14 amino acids. J was trimmed by 4 bases and V by 0 bases; bases with no gene match: 4.